The 3 T cell receptor delta chains below all came from one sample that was sequenced in a study of γδ T cells in repeated Plasmodium falciparum infection. TCRdb redid the clone calls on the multiplex PCR reads with CATT. Among roughly 90,000 delta-chain clones listed, roughly 0.98% were seen once. Flow sorting of PBMC yielded separate Vgamma9/Vdelta2+ and Vdelta2-negative gammadelta T cell populations for bulk repertoire analysis. The source material was gamma-delta T cells from blood. Source of these receptors: a pool of human donors (malaria-infected and uninfected, not separated).

This clone was recorded a few times. A read error is likely here: a far larger clone is one base away. Other DNA sequences from this sample encode an identical CDR3 as well. This chain joins TRDV1 and TRDJ1; 12 bases are a match to TRDD3. The germline V gene encodes CDR1 TSWWSYY and CDR2 QGS. The CDR3 has 21 amino acids. The CDR3 loop reads CALGAGNAGGYVPGNTDKLIF. CDR3 DNA: TGTGCTCTTGGGGCCGGCAACGCTGGGGGATACGTCCCTGGGAACACTGATAAACTCATCTTT.

This clone occurred a few times. The protein that TCRdb holds for this DNA derives from a much larger clone and differs from the translated DNA at residue 12, which likely indicates a read error; the protein shown here is translated from the DNA. This rearrangement joins TRDV1 to TRDJ1, with 8 bases identical to TRDD3. The junction had 21 bases not matched to a gene; V was cut back by 9 bases and J by 0 bases. The CDR3 loop spans 19 amino acids. Germline CDR1 reads TSWWSYY; CDR2 reads QGS. CDR3 sequence reads: CALAAPASAGGGYTDKLIF. The CDR3 DNA reads TGTGCTCTCGCCGCCCCAGCTTCAGCTGGGGGAGGGTACACCGATAAACTCATCTTT.

This clone has a count of ten or more. A far larger clone is one nucleotide away, so this likely arose from a read error. At the DNA level, this CDR3 is encoded by other sequences in the same sample as well. The rearrangement joins TRDV1 to TRDJ1; 9 bases match TRDD2. Germline CDR1 TSWWSYY, CDR2 QGS. This CDR3 comprises 21 residues. CDR3 sequence reads: CALGEGAFLRTWGFNTDKLIF. CDR3 coding DNA: TGTGCTCTTGGGGAGGGGGCCTTCCTACGAACCTGGGGCTTCAACACCGACAAACTCATCTTT.